Listed here are 25 T cell receptor beta chains from one sample, sequenced in a study of low-dose radiotherapy and immunotherapy resistance in tumors. Gene-specific TRAV and TRBV primers were used for first-strand cDNA, covering alpha and beta chains. The TCRs were subjected to amplification over 20 PCR cycles employing a constant-region primer in conjunction with a V-primer adapter. MiXCR, run by TCRdb on the reads, gives a single entry per CDR3 protein. Among about 13,000 distinct CDR3 sequences listed, 70% to 80% were seen once. The receptor set was obtained from a human donor with advanced metastatic prostate, ovarian, gallbladder or colorectal cancer (not recorded which). This table probably holds off-target reads from a library built for another chain.

This rearrangement joins TRBV12-3 or TRBV12-4 to TRBJ2-5; D may match TRBD1 or TRBD2 (6 bases each). V lost 3 bases, J lost 2 bases, and 10 bases lay in between. The CDR3 spans 14 residues. CDR3 DNA: TGTGCCAGCAGTTTTGGGGGGCAGCAAGAGACCCAGTACTTC. As protein: CASSFGGQQETQYF.

The chain has TRBV19 and TRBJ2-2; D possibly corresponds to TRBD2 (5 bases). V lost 5 bases and J lost 9, with 13 bases in between. The CDR3 covers 13 residues. CDR1 is LNHDA, CDR2 SQIVND, per germline (reference sequence). The CDR3, as DNA: TGTGCCAGTAGTTCTGAGGGTCCAAGGGAGCTGTTTTTT. It encodes CASSSEGPRELFF.

The V gene is TRBV5-1, the J gene TRBJ2-6; no reliable D call. The CDR3 extends over 14 amino acids. Between the trimmed V and J ends, which lost 2 bases and 1 base, there was a span of 4 bases. Germline CDR1 is SGHRS and CDR2 is YFSETQ. CDR3 nucleotide sequence: TGCGCCAGCAGCTTTGGTTCTGGGGCCAACGTCCTGACTTTC. Its protein product is CASSFGSGANVLTF.

The sample holds a few counts of this clonotype. The gene calls are TRBV20-1 and TRBJ2-5; 8 nucleotides align to TRBD2. The CDR3 has 15 residues. V shed 5 bases and J 1 base; nucleotides not matched to a gene: 9. The germline CDR1 and CDR2 sequences are DFQATT and SNEGSKA (reference sequence). CDR3 coding DNA: TGCAGTGCTCCTACCACACTAGCGGCCCAAGAGACCCAGTACTTC. Translation gives CSAPTTLAAQETQYF.

This chain links TRBV12-3 or TRBV12-4 with TRBJ2-7, with TRBD2 matching 7 bases. The J segment lost 2 bases and the V segment lost 7 bases, leaving 11 bases of the junction unmatched. The CDR3 extends over 15 amino acids. The CDR3 coding sequence is TGTGCCAGCACTCATTATTGGGGAGGGACCTACGAGCAGTACTTC. Amino acid sequence: CASTHYWGGTYEQYF.

The rearrangement uses TRBV20-1 and TRBJ2-3, with 7 bases matching TRBD2. J was trimmed by 3 bases and V by 5 bases; bases with no gene match: 8. This CDR3 spans 14 amino acids. Germline V gives CDR1 DFQATT, CDR2 SNEGSKA (reference sequence). CDR3 nucleotides: TGCAGTGCTCCTCTAGCGGTGATAACAGATACGCAGTATTTT. Its protein product is CSAPLAVITDTQYF.

The chain joins TRBV18 to TRBJ2-5, with 11 nucleotides matching TRBD2. The CDR3 is 16 amino acids. Germline loops: CDR1 KGHSH, CDR2 LQKENI. The J segment lost 3 bases and the V segment lost 3 bases, leaving 6 bases of the junction unmatched. The DNA for the CDR3 is TGTGCCAGCTCACCGCTAGCGGGGGGACGTGAAGAGACCCAGTACTTC. It codes for CASSPLAGGREETQYF.

The chain links TRBV10-3 to TRBJ2-5, with 7 bases that match TRBD1. Per the germline V gene, CDR1 is ENHRY and CDR2 is SYGVKD. V lost 10 bases and J lost 2; bases outside the gene matches: 13. The CDR3 consists of 15 residues. The CDR3 is CATPGDRYSQETQYF. CDR3 sequence (DNA): TGTGCCACGCCAGGGGACAGATACAGTCAAGAGACCCAGTACTTC.

This chain uses TRBV6-1 with TRBJ2-3; D may be TRBD1 (5 bases). Germline lookup yields CDR1 MNHNS and CDR2 SASEGT. V was trimmed by 8 bases and J by 5 bases, leaving 14 bases between them. This CDR3 contains 13 residues. The CDR3 DNA reads as TGTGCCAGCGGGTCCGACAGAAAAGATACGCAGTATTTT. Amino acids: CASGSDRKDTQYF.

The V call is TRBV7-6, the J call TRBJ2-7; D might be TRBD1 (5 bases). The CDR3 loop spans 13 amino acids. Germline V CDR1 and CDR2: SGHVS, FNYEAQ. Trimming stripped 5 bases from V and 3 bases from J, with 11 bases between. CDR3 in amino acids: CASSPGQGYEQYF. CDR3 sequence (DNA): TGTGCCAGCAGCCCCGGCCAGGGCTACGAGCAGTACTTC. Together with reference TRBV7-6 and TRBJ2-7, the CDR3 gives the full variable domain: GAGVSQSPRYKVTKRGQDVALRCDPISGHVSLYWYRQALGQGPEFLTYFNYEAQQDKSGLPNDRFSAERPEGSISTLTIQRTEQRDSAMYRCASSPGQGYEQYFGPGTRLTVT.

This clonotype was observed a handful of times. V is TRBV2 and J is TRBJ2-3; no reliable D call. This CDR3 has 14 residues. Per germline, CDR1 SNHLY and CDR2 FYNNEI. The V end lost 1 base, the J end lost 1 base, and 6 bases lay between the germline ends. CDR3 DNA sequence: TGTGCCAGCAGTGAAGTCGGCGGCACAGATACGCAGTATTTT. It codes for CASSEVGGTDTQYF.

V gene TRBV4-1 combines with J gene TRBJ2-1, with 7 bases lining up with TRBD2. Looked up from germline, CDR1 is MGHRA and CDR2 is YSYEKL. There are 14 residues in the CDR3. The trim removed 8 bases at V and 3 bases at J, leaving 7 bases unmatched. CDR3 loop: CASASSGGYNEQFF. The CDR3, as DNA: TGCGCCAGCGCTTCCTCGGGGGGCTACAATGAGCAGTTCTTC.

J is TRBJ2-2 and V is TRBV7-3; D is undetermined. V was shortened by 7 bases and J by 3 bases, with 12 bases between the two germline ends. The CDR3 runs to 14 residues. CDR1 is SGHTA, CDR2 FQGTGA, per germline. In DNA, the CDR3 is TGTGCCAGCACCCAAACTCCAGACACCGGGGAGCTGTTTTTT. Protein: CASTQTPDTGELFF.

This chain links TRBV29-1 with TRBJ1-1, with TRBD1 matching 11 bases. Trimming removed 3 bases from V and 5 bases from J; junction bases left unmatched: 5. The CDR3 totals 14 residues. Germline V gene lookup returns CDR1 SQVTM and CDR2 ANQGSEA. The CDR3 loop reads CSVDRGQGGTEAFF. Written as DNA, the CDR3 is TGCAGCGTTGACAGGGGACAGGGGGGGACTGAAGCTTTCTTT.

The V and J genes are TRBV10-2 and TRBJ2-7; possibly TRBD1 for D (5 bases). Germline-derived CDR1 and CDR2 are WSHSY and SAAADI. This CDR3 spans 14 amino acids. Trimming took 6 bases from V and 2 from J, leaving 14 bases between them. CDR3 DNA: TGCGCCAGCAGGAAGCCAGGGTCTACCTACGAGCAGTACTTC. Amino acids: CASRKPGSTYEQYF.

The chain has TRBV7-2 and TRBJ2-1; 14 bases match TRBD2. This CDR3 is built from 18 residues. Germline loops: CDR1 SGHTA, CDR2 FQGNSA. Trimming cost V 5 bases and J 6 bases; bases outside gene matches: 12. CDR3 bases: TGTGCCAGCAGCCCCGCGACTAGCGGGGGGGCCAAGGGCAATGAGCAGTTCTTC. Translation: CASSPATSGGAKGNEQFF.

This chain uses TRBV27 with TRBJ2-3; 8 nucleotides line up with TRBD2. Germline V gene sequence: CDR1 MNHEY, CDR2 SMNVEV (reference sequence). The CDR3 is made up of 15 amino acids. V was pared by 6 bases and J by 5 bases, with 10 bases of the junction left unmatched. The CDR3 DNA follows: TGTGCCAGCAGCTCCAGCGGGAGCGGTATAGATACGCAGTATTTT. It specifies CASSSSGSGIDTQYF.

The chain couples TRBV6-5 to TRBJ2-7; 12 bases are shared with TRBD2. Germline CDR1 reads MNHEY; CDR2 reads SVGAGI. CDR3 length equals 16 residues. V lost 5 bases and J lost 2; bases outside the gene matches: 7. The CDR3 DNA reads as TGTGCCAGCAGTCCCGGGCTAGCGGGGGGGACCTACGAGCAGTACTTC. This sequence encodes CASSPGLAGGTYEQYF.

The chain couples TRBV18 to TRBJ1-3; D is ambiguous. The germline V and J ends were trimmed by 6 bases and 16 bases, with 16 bases remaining between them. The CDR3 extends over 11 amino acids. CDR1 and CDR2 from the germline V gene are KGHSH and LQKENI. The CDR3 DNA reads as TGTGCCAGCTCGCTATTCGACGAGGTCTATTTT. This codes for CASSLFDEVYF.

The V gene is TRBV20-1, the J gene TRBJ1-1; D uncertain. This CDR3 region has 16 residues. V was cut by 0 bases and J by 5 bases, with 19 bases left in between. The germline V gene has CDR1 DFQATT and CDR2 SNEGSKA (reference sequence). CDR3 in DNA: TGCAGTGCTAGAGATTCTCGAGAGGGAGAGTGGACTGAAGCTTTCTTT. It codes for CSARDSREGEWTEAFF.

This CDR3 is CASSQEGGYEQYF. CDR3 nucleotides: TGCGCCAGCAGCCAAGAAGGAGGATACGAGCAGTACTTC. The chain joins TRBV4-3 to TRBJ2-7; possible D gene TRBD2, 5 bases. CDR1 and CDR2 from the germline V gene are LGHNA and YSLEER. The CDR3 extends over 13 amino acids. V gave up 0 bases and J gave up 4 bases, with 7 bases separating them.

The chain has TRBV28 and TRBJ2-1, with 16 positions matching TRBD2. The CDR3 runs to 17 residues. The V gene's germline CDR1 is MDHEN and CDR2 SYDVKM. V dropped 10 bases and J dropped 2; count of bases not matched to a gene: 8. CDR3 in DNA: TGTGCCACCCTCCCGGGACTAGCGGGGGGGCCCTACAATGAGCAGTTCTTC. It is translated as CATLPGLAGGPYNEQFF.

The V call is TRBV5-6, the J call TRBJ2-5, with 11 bases lining up with TRBD2. The V segment lost 4 bases and the J segment 3 bases; nucleotides outside the gene matches: 5. The CDR3 is made up of 15 amino acids. Looked up from germline, CDR1 is SGHDT and CDR2 is YYEEEE. The CDR3: CASSLVTSGEETQYF. CDR3 nucleotide sequence: TGTGCCAGCAGCCTCGTGACTAGCGGGGAAGAGACCCAGTACTTC.

This clonotype was recorded a few times. In DNA form, the CDR3 reads TGTGCCAGCACCCAGAACGGCTACAATGAGCAGTTCTTC. Translation gives CASTQNGYNEQFF. V usage is TRBV6-1 and J usage is TRBJ2-1; D remains unclear. This CDR3 contains 13 residues. CDR1 is MNHNS, CDR2 SASEGT, per germline. Trimming shortened V by 7 bases and J by 3 bases, and 10 bases separated the two germline ends.

This rearrangement joins TRBV6-2 or TRBV6-3 to TRBJ2-7; D is uncertain. CDR1 and CDR2 from the germline V gene are MNHEY and SVGEGT. This CDR3 comprises 12 residues. The V end was cut by 5 bases, the J end by 3 bases, with 8 bases between. The CDR3 sequence is CASSEEGYEQYF. CDR3 DNA: TGTGCCAGCAGTGAAGAAGGCTACGAGCAGTACTTC.